The 4 T cell receptor beta chains below come from one sample, sequenced in a study of shared clonotypes between healthy human individuals. Sequencing was performed with immunoSEQ multiplex PCR; in TCRdb, only in-frame clones are kept and a portion is missing. Among more than 2 million clones listed, more than 90% were seen once. The sequencing sample was made of naive CD4+ T cells sorted from blood. Subset defined: CD45RA+ positively selected. The receptor set was obtained from a man younger than 35 in good health.

V and J are TRBV6-5 and TRBJ2-2; D is unclear. Germline lookup yields CDR1 MNHEY and CDR2 SVGAGI. This CDR3 comprises 11 residues. V lost 6 bases, J lost 7 bases, and 6 bases lay in between. This CDR3 reads CASSSRGELFF. CDR3 nucleotide sequence: TGTGCCAGCAGCTCGCGCGGGGAGCTGTTTTTT.

V gene TRBV5-4 combines with J gene TRBJ2-3; a possible D gene is TRBD1 (7 bases). This CDR3 has 17 residues. The germline V gene has CDR1 SGHNT and CDR2 YYREEE (reference sequence). The V end lost 4 bases, the J end lost 1 base, and 19 bases lay between the germline ends. DNA for the CDR3: TGTGCCAGCAGCCAGGGGGGTGGGGAGTCAGGCACAGATACGCAGTATTTT. It codes for CASSQGGGESGTDTQYF.

This chain connects TRBV18 to TRBJ1-1; possible D gene TRBD1, 5 bases. The length of the CDR3 is 16 residues. V dropped 4 bases and J dropped 5 bases, with 20 bases sitting between them. CDR1 is KGHSH and CDR2 is LQKENI in the germline V gene. CDR3 sequence: CASSLGNGGLGTEAFF. The CDR3 DNA reads as TGTGCCAGCTCACTAGGGAATGGGGGACTAGGGACTGAAGCTTTCTTT.

The rearrangement links TRBV21-1 to TRBJ1-3; the table's D call, TRBD1, was not checked against the DNA. TRBV21-1 counts as a pseudogene. The CDR3 consists of 16 residues. CDR3 loop: CASSKIRNRGGNTIYF. CDR3 in DNA: TGTGCCAGCAGCAAAATAAGAAACAGGGGAGGAAACACCATATATTTT.